The 27 T cell receptor beta chains below all came from one sample that was sequenced in a study of siplizumab effects on memory and regulatory T cells. Libraries were prepared by immunoSEQ multiplex PCR; TCRdb keeps only in-frame clonotypes and omits some of them. The table records some 120,000 clones, approximately 94% of them present only once. Source material: non-Treg CD4+ T cells sorted from blood. The receptors were gathered from a human donor in good health.

This clone has just one count. The chain is built from TRBV6-5 and TRBJ2-3; the D is unclear. The CDR3 has 14 residues. Germline lookup yields CDR1 MNHEY and CDR2 SVGAGI. Deletions cut 6 bases from V and 0 bases from J, with 10 bases between. In DNA, the CDR3 is TGTGCCAGCAGCCCCACACTAAGCACAGATACGCAGTATTTT. This encodes CASSPTLSTDTQYF.

The rearrangement uses TRBV6-5 and TRBJ1-1; D gene uncertain. V was pared by 4 bases and J by 7 bases, with 10 bases between. Germline assignment: CDR1 MNHEY and CDR2 SVGAGI. The CDR3 runs 12 residues. The CDR3 DNA follows: TGTGCCAGCAGTTGGCGGGGTGGTGAAGCTTTCTTT. Its translation is CASSWRGGEAFF.

This clone was seen just once. This chain joins TRBV2 and TRBJ1-3; no clear D. The V gene lost 6 bases and the J gene lost 0 bases, with 12 bases spanning the gap. CDR1 and CDR2 (germline): SNHLY, FYNNEI. CDR3 size: 15 residues. The CDR3 sequence: CASRPTGSSGNTIYF. The CDR3 nucleotides read TGTGCCAGCAGGCCCACCGGGAGCTCTGGAAACACCATATATTTT. The complete variable domain, with remaining parts taken from reference TRBV2 and TRBJ1-3, reads EPEVTQTPSHQVTQMGQEVILRCVPISNHLYFYWYRQILGQKVEFLVSFYNNEISEKSEIFDDQFSVERPDGSNFTLKIRSTKLEDSAMYFCASRPTGSSGNTIYFGEGSWLTVV.

The CDR3 DNA follows: TGTGCCAGTAGTATCCCCGGGACCTACGAGCAGTACTTC. It is translated as CASSIPGTYEQYF. The gene calls are TRBV19 and TRBJ2-7, with D perhaps matching TRBD2 (5 bases). The length of the CDR3 is 13 residues. V lost 3 bases to trimming and J lost 2 bases, with 8 bases between them. Germline V gene lookup returns CDR1 LNHDA and CDR2 SQIVND (reference sequence).

The chain links TRBV28 to TRBJ1-1, with 8 positions matching TRBD1. Looked up from germline, CDR1 is MDHEN and CDR2 is SYDVKM. CDR3 size: 16 residues. With 5 bases clipped from V and 4 bases from J, the junction kept 12 bases outside the gene matches. This CDR3 reads CASSPSSRGLVTEAFF. The CDR3 DNA sequence: TGTGCCAGCAGTCCATCAAGCAGGGGGCTCGTCACTGAAGCTTTCTTT.

The V call is TRBV6-5, the J call TRBJ1-1; D is uncertain. The CDR3 has 11 amino acids. In germline, CDR1 is MNHEY, CDR2 SVGAGI. The V and J ends lost 5 bases and 7 bases respectively, with 8 bases between them. CDR3 residues: CASSRTDEAFF. The CDR3, as DNA: TGTGCCAGCAGTCGGACCGATGAAGCTTTCTTT.

Comments on this clone: The same CDR3 is also encoded by other DNA sequences in this sample. This chain connects TRBV7-8 to TRBJ2-1; possibly TRBD2 for D (5 bases). V was clipped by 1 base and J by 4 bases, with 8 bases between them. This CDR3 is built from 14 residues. Germline V gene data show CDR1 as SGHVS and CDR2 as FQNEAQ. The CDR3 reads CASSLGGVYNEQFF. The CDR3 DNA sequence: TGTGCCAGCAGCTTAGGGGGAGTTTACAATGAGCAGTTCTTC.

The rearrangement joins TRBV5-1 to TRBJ2-2; the D gene is possibly TRBD1 (5 bases). The germline CDR1 and CDR2 sequences are SGHRS and YFSETQ. Trimming left V 4 bases short and J 0 bases short, with 10 bases between. The CDR3 totals 15 residues. For the CDR3, the DNA is TGCGCCAGCAGCCTGTCCAGGGCGAACACCGGGGAGCTGTTTTTT. The encoded protein is CASSLSRANTGELFF.

The gene calls are TRBV11-2 and TRBJ2-7, with D unresolved. Trimming took 5 bases from V and 2 from J, leaving 16 bases between them. Germline CDR1 reads SGHAT; CDR2 reads FQNNGV. The CDR3 is 15 amino acids. The CDR3 is CASSLQKDPTYEQYF. In DNA, the CDR3 is TGTGCCAGCAGCCTACAAAAAGACCCTACCTACGAGCAGTACTTC.

The chain is built from TRBV2 and TRBJ1-1; TRBD1 is a possible D gene (6 bases). In germline, CDR1 is SNHLY, CDR2 FYNNEI. V was clipped by 6 bases and J by 1 base, with 12 bases between them. The CDR3 has 14 amino acids. CDR3 in amino acids: CASSTQGRNTEAFF. The CDR3 bases are TGTGCCAGCAGCACACAGGGAAGGAACACTGAAGCTTTCTTT.

This chain joins TRBV5-1 and TRBJ2-1, with D possibly being TRBD1 (5 bases). Germline V gene lookup returns CDR1 SGHRS and CDR2 YFSETQ. The CDR3 runs to 14 residues. Trimming took 0 bases from V and 9 from J, leaving 13 bases between them. CDR3 coding DNA: TGCGCCAGCAGCTTGGTGAATCAGGGCGGTGAGCAGTTCTTC. Protein sequence: CASSLVNQGGEQFF.

The chain carries TRBV27 and TRBJ1-2; 9 bases agree with TRBD1. The CDR3 spans 14 residues. Germline V gives CDR1 MNHEY, CDR2 SMNVEV (reference sequence). After removal of 6 bases from V and 3 bases from J, the junction contained 5 bases not matched to a gene. For the CDR3, the DNA is TGTGCCAGCAGGGGACAGGGAGGGTACTATGGCTACACCTTC. Amino acids: CASRGQGGYYGYTF.

The rearrangement uses TRBV18 and TRBJ2-1; no reliable D call. The CDR3 contains 11 residues. Per germline, CDR1 KGHSH and CDR2 LQKENI. V gave up 2 bases and J gave up 8 bases, with 4 bases separating them. As DNA, the CDR3 is TGTGCCAGCTCACCAAAAGATGAGCAGTTCTTC. Residues: CASSPKDEQFF.

The CDR3: CASSLRREGDNEQFF. CDR3 coding DNA: TGTGCCAGCAGCTTGAGGCGGGAGGGTGACAATGAGCAGTTCTTC. The chain carries TRBV5-4 and TRBJ2-1; 9 positions match TRBD2. The V gene end was trimmed by 1 base and the J gene end by 5 bases; junction bases not matched to a gene: 4. This CDR3 has 15 residues. CDR1 and CDR2 from the germline V gene are SGHNT and YYREEE (reference sequence). Looking up the rest from reference TRBV5-4 and TRBJ2-1 gives the full variable domain: ETGVTQSPTHLIKTRGQQVTLRCSSQSGHNTVSWYQQALGQGPQFIFQYYREEENGRGNFPPRFSGLQFPNYSSELNVNALELDDSALYLCASSLRREGDNEQFFGPGTRLTVL.

The chain combines TRBV18 with TRBJ1-2, with D unclear. Between the trimmed V and J ends, which lost 2 bases and 4 bases, there was a span of 11 bases. The germline V gene has CDR1 KGHSH and CDR2 LQKENI. This CDR3 comprises 14 residues. The CDR3 region is CASSPVPATYGYTF. The CDR3 DNA reads as TGTGCCAGCTCACCAGTCCCGGCCACCTATGGCTACACCTTC.

This sequence joins TRBV7-9 and TRBJ2-3; 9 positions match TRBD2. Germline-derived CDR1 and CDR2 are SEHNR and FQNEAQ (reference sequence). Trimming at V came to 5 bases and at J to 4 bases, leaving 10 bases not matched to a gene. The CDR3 contains 16 residues. This CDR3 reads CASSPGRTSAADTQYF. CDR3 DNA: TGTGCCAGCAGCCCAGGGCGGACTAGCGCCGCAGATACGCAGTATTTT.

The chain links TRBV5-6 to TRBJ2-5; D remains ambiguous. There are 13 residues in the CDR3. V was pared by 2 bases and J by 4 bases, with 9 bases between. Germline-derived CDR1 and CDR2 are SGHDT and YYEEEE. CDR3 bases: TGTGCCAGCAGCTTTAGAAAGGGAGAGACCCAGTACTTC. Its protein is CASSFRKGETQYF.

The rearrangement joins TRBV6-1 to TRBJ1-5; D gene unclear. The CDR3 contains 15 residues. V lost 2 bases to trimming and J lost 0 bases, with 8 bases between them. Germline values: CDR1 MNHNS, CDR2 SASEGT. The CDR3 nucleotides read TGTGCCAGCAGTGAAAGCAGCCATAGCAATCAGCCCCAGCATTTT. Translating gives CASSESSHSNQPQHF.

V gene TRBV7-8 combines with J gene TRBJ1-4; unclear D gene. Deletions cut 4 bases from V and 3 bases from J, with 15 bases between. The CDR3 is 16 amino acids. Germline assignment: CDR1 SGHVS and CDR2 FQNEAQ. The CDR3 coding sequence is TGTGCCAGCAGCTCGTTTTATTTGGCTTCTAATGAAAAACTGTTTTTT. It yields the protein CASSSFYLASNEKLFF.

The J gene is TRBJ2-5, the V gene TRBV19, with D unclear. CDR1 and CDR2 (germline): LNHDA, SQIVND (reference sequence). The CDR3 is 15 amino acids. Deletions cut 3 bases from V and 1 base from J, with 12 bases between. CDR3 protein: CASSISGLGQETQYF. The CDR3 DNA reads as TGTGCCAGTAGTATTTCCGGTCTCGGCCAAGAGACCCAGTACTTC.

This sequence joins TRBV15 and TRBJ2-1; 7 nucleotides agree with TRBD1. CDR1 is LNHNV and CDR2 is YYDKDF in the germline V gene (reference sequence). The V gene end was trimmed by 9 bases and the J gene end by 4 bases; junction bases not matched to a gene: 9. This CDR3 is built from 14 residues. CDR3 sequence: CATSDRAQYNEQFF. As DNA, the CDR3 is TGTGCCACGTCCGACAGGGCGCAGTACAATGAGCAGTTCTTC.

The rearrangement joins TRBV7-9 to TRBJ2-1; D ambiguous. Trimming shortened V by 5 bases and J by 7 bases, and 15 bases separated the two germline ends. The CDR3 totals 14 residues. Germline-derived CDR1 and CDR2 are SEHNR and FQNEAQ (reference sequence). The CDR3 loop reads CASSQNPWVNEQFF. The CDR3 nucleotides read TGTGCCAGCAGCCAAAACCCTTGGGTGAATGAGCAGTTCTTC.

Details on this clone: A read error may produce the germline difference seen at one junction end. The chain links TRBV25-1 to TRBJ2-1; perhaps TRBD2 as D (5 bases). The CDR3 is 15 residues long. The germline CDR1 and CDR2 sequences are MGHDK and SYGVNS. CDR3 region: CASSESGLWAGEQLF. For the CDR3, the DNA is TGTGCCAGCAGTGAAAGTGGGCTCTGGGCGGGTGAGCAGCTCTTC.

The chain has TRBV9 and TRBJ1-2; D might be TRBD1 (6 bases). Germline V lookup: CDR1 SGDLS, CDR2 YYNGEE. The CDR3 is 13 amino acids. The V end lost 0 bases, the J end lost 8 bases, and 11 bases lay between the germline ends. In nucleotides, the CDR3 is TGTGCCAGCAGCGTAGGACAGGCCGGGGGCTACACCTTC. It yields the protein CASSVGQAGGYTF.

The CDR3 nucleotides read TGTGCCAGCAGCTCCAGGACAGGGAGGTTGGAGACCCAGTACTTC. Translating gives CASSSRTGRLETQYF. The V call is TRBV27, the J call TRBJ2-5; TRBD1 matches at 8 bases. Germline V gene lookup returns CDR1 MNHEY and CDR2 SMNVEV (reference sequence). V lost 6 bases and J lost 5; bases outside the gene matches: 11. The CDR3 is made up of 15 amino acids.

This clone was recorded once. The chain uses TRBV7-3 and TRBJ2-7; a possible D gene is TRBD2 (6 bases). CDR1 is SGHTA and CDR2 is FQGTGA in the germline V gene. Trimming removed 4 bases from V and 5 bases from J, with 15 bases in between. The CDR3 totals 14 residues. The CDR3 DNA reads TGTGCCAGCAGCTCCCGGGACCCGGGGGACGAGCAGTACTTC. Its translation: CASSSRDPGDEQYF.

The chain links TRBV18 to TRBJ1-1; possibly TRBD1 for D (5 bases). V lost 3 bases, J lost 6 bases, and 23 bases lay in between. CDR1 and CDR2 from the germline V gene are KGHSH and LQKENI. The CDR3 extends over 17 amino acids. The chain's CDR3 is CASSPGVFGTSRSEAFF. The CDR3 coding sequence is TGTGCCAGCTCACCCGGGGTGTTTGGGACCAGTAGATCTGAAGCTTTCTTT.